This T cell receptor beta chain was sequenced during a study of blood T cells in healthy people across ages. This clonotype was observed a handful of times. Antigen unknown. Peripheral blood, ten milliliters per donor, was collected. Every sample had a minimum of 6 million PBMCs isolated. It was with a sample-barcoded 5' primer and a J-beta primer mix that a second PCR of about 6 to 12 cycles was run. TCRdb analysed the 5' RACE reads with MiXCR anew, one entry per CDR3 protein. This sample yields 870,000 or so distinct CDR3 sequences, of which under 30% are seen a single time; 15% to 20% belongs to the top ten. The study, taken as a whole, reports: For the donors, CMV status was unknown and possibly confounded expanded clonotype changes.

CDR3 length: 14 residues. Unmatched junction bases numbered 7, after V lost 3 bases and J lost 8 bases. The V gene's germline CDR1 is SGHTA and CDR2 FQGNSA. The rearrangement joins TRBV7-2 to TRBJ1-2, with TRBD1 identical over 9 bases. Sequencing input: blood. The TCR originated in an elderly woman in good health. The CDR3 DNA reads as TGTGCCAGCAGCTTCAGGACAGGGGACCGGGGCTACACCTTC. It yields the protein CASSFRTGDRGYTF.